These T cell receptor beta chains were read from a single sample in a study of blood T cell repertoires in COVID-19. The method was immunoSEQ multiplex PCR; TCRdb's version includes in-frame clones alone and lacks a portion of them. Of roughly 230,000 clones in the sample, about 80% were seen once. The sample consisted of PBMCs or T cells enriched from blood (not recorded which). Source of these receptors: a man over 45 who had recovered from COVID-19. The CDR3 runs from the conserved cysteine through the conserved F or W. Each record gives: J gene, V gene, clone size, D gene, CDR3 DNA, CDR3 protein. D genes are given only for firm matches. Only some rows state a clone size, as once, few, many or a class for expanded clones.

J gene: TRBJ1-2
V gene: TRBV3-1/TRBV3-2
clone size: -
D gene: -
CDR3 DNA: TGTGCCAGCAAACCAAAACGGGGGGTGAACTATGGCTACACCTTC
CDR3 protein: CASKPKRGVNYGYTF

J gene: TRBJ2-7
V gene: TRBV5-1
clone size: -
D gene: TRBD1
CDR3 DNA: TGCGCCAGCAGTCGGACAGGGGCACGAAGCTCCTACGAGCAGTACTTC
CDR3 protein: CASSRTGARSSYEQYF

J gene: TRBJ2-2
V gene: TRBV18
clone size: -
D gene: TRBD2
CDR3 DNA: TGTGCCAGCTCACCACTGGCGGGAGCTAACACCGGGGAGCTGTTTTTT
CDR3 protein: CASSPLAGANTGELFF

J gene: TRBJ1-1
V gene: TRBV5-5
clone size: few
D gene: TRBD1
CDR3 DNA: TGTGCCAGCAGCTGGGGGGACAGGGGGAACACTGAAGCTTTCTTT
CDR3 protein: CASSWGDRGNTEAFF

J gene: TRBJ1-4
V gene: TRBV6-4
clone size: once
D gene: -
CDR3 DNA: TGTGCCAGCAGTGACGGTCCACGGGCAACTAATGAAAAACTGTTTTTT
CDR3 protein: CASSDGPRATNEKLFF

J gene: TRBJ2-4
V gene: TRBV29-1
clone size: -
D gene: TRBD1
CDR3 DNA: TGCAGCGCCGGGACAGGGATAAACATTCAGTACTTC
CDR3 protein: CSAGTGINIQYF

J gene: TRBJ1-2
V gene: TRBV7-3
clone size: once
D gene: -
CDR3 DNA: TGTGCCAGCAGCCTCAAGGACAGCTATGGCTACACCTTC
CDR3 protein: CASSLKDSYGYTF

J gene: TRBJ2-1
V gene: TRBV28
clone size: -
D gene: TRBD1
CDR3 DNA: TGTGCCAGCAGAGGTACAGGGGTTAGCTCCTACAATGAGCAGTTCTTC
CDR3 protein: CASRGTGVSSYNEQFF

J gene: TRBJ2-7
V gene: TRBV29-1
clone size: -
D gene: -
CDR3 DNA: TGCAGCGTTGAACCCGCGGCGGGCGGCTCCTACGAGCAGTACTTC
CDR3 protein: CSVEPAAGGSYEQYF

J gene: TRBJ1-2
V gene: TRBV12-3/TRBV12-4
clone size: -
D gene: TRBD1
CDR3 DNA: TGTGCCAGCAGTCGGGACAGGGGCTATGGCTACACCTTC
CDR3 protein: CASSRDRGYGYTF

J gene: TRBJ2-1
V gene: TRBV7-6
clone size: -
D gene: -
CDR3 DNA: TGTGCCAGCAGCATGGGGACAATCTACAATGAGCAGTTCTTC
CDR3 protein: CASSMGTIYNEQFF

J gene: TRBJ2-7
V gene: TRBV6-2/TRBV6-3
clone size: -
D gene: -
CDR3 DNA: TGTGCCAGCAGTGCGACAGGGACTAGAAGGCAGTACTTC
CDR3 protein: CASSATGTRRQYF

J gene: TRBJ2-1
V gene: TRBV29-1
clone size: -
D gene: TRBD1
CDR3 DNA: TGCCCCCCGCCGGGACAGGGAGTTAACAATGAGCAGTTCTTC
CDR3 protein: CPPPGQGVNNEQFF

J gene: TRBJ1-4
V gene: TRBV18
clone size: -
D gene: TRBD1
CDR3 DNA: TGTGCCAGCTCACCATCCGGGGACAGGAGCGAAAAACTGTTTTTT
CDR3 protein: CASSPSGDRSEKLFF

J gene: TRBJ2-3
V gene: TRBV5-5
clone size: -
D gene: -
CDR3 DNA: TGTGCCAGCGCTCGAGGGCCGGCGGCAGATACGCAGTATTTT
CDR3 protein: CASARGPAADTQYF

J gene: TRBJ1-5
V gene: TRBV7-9
clone size: -
D gene: TRBD1
CDR3 DNA: TGTGCCAGCAGCTTAGGGACAGGGGGCAGTCAGCCCCAGCATTTT
CDR3 protein: CASSLGTGGSQPQHF

J gene: TRBJ2-7
V gene: TRBV13
clone size: -
D gene: TRBD1
CDR3 DNA: TGTGCCAGCAGCCCCGGACAGGGATTCTCCTACGAGCAGTACTTC
CDR3 protein: CASSPGQGFSYEQYF

J gene: TRBJ1-3
V gene: TRBV12-3/TRBV12-4
clone size: -
D gene: -
CDR3 DNA: TGTGCCAGCCTCAGGTTTGGAAACACCATATATTTT
CDR3 protein: CASLRFGNTIYF

J gene: TRBJ1-2
V gene: TRBV5-1
clone size: -
D gene: -
CDR3 DNA: TGCGCCAGCAGCTTGAGGCCCGGAGATGGCTACACCTTC
CDR3 protein: CASSLRPGDGYTF

J gene: TRBJ2-1
V gene: TRBV27
clone size: -
D gene: -
CDR3 DNA: TGTGCCAGCAGGGTATCAGGCACGAATGAGCAGTTCTTC
CDR3 protein: CASRVSGTNEQFF

J gene: TRBJ2-5
V gene: TRBV7-9
clone size: -
D gene: -
CDR3 DNA: TGTGCCAGCAGCGGCACAGGGGTGGGACTTCAAGAGACCCAGTACTTC
CDR3 protein: CASSGTGVGLQETQYF

J gene: TRBJ1-3
V gene: TRBV18
clone size: -
D gene: TRBD1
CDR3 DNA: TGTGCCAGCTCAGGACAGGTCTCCGGAAACACCATATATTTT
CDR3 protein: CASSGQVSGNTIYF

J gene: TRBJ2-2
V gene: TRBV4-1
clone size: -
D gene: TRBD1
CDR3 DNA: TGCGCCAGCAGCCAAACGGGGACAGGGGGGCGTAACACCGGGGAGCTGTTTTTT
CDR3 protein: CASSQTGTGGRNTGELFF

J gene: TRBJ1-3
V gene: TRBV7-2
clone size: -
D gene: -
CDR3 DNA: TGTGCCAGCAGCTTGAGTCTCTCTGGAAACACCATATATTTT
CDR3 protein: CASSLSLSGNTIYF

J gene: TRBJ2-7
V gene: TRBV24-1
clone size: -
D gene: -
CDR3 DNA: TGTGCCACCAACCTCCCCCCCGGACAGTGGTACGAGCAGTACTTC
CDR3 protein: CATNLPPGQWYEQYF

J gene: TRBJ2-3
V gene: TRBV5-1
clone size: -
D gene: TRBD2
CDR3 DNA: TGCGCCAGCAGCTCGCTATTATCTAGCGGGAGGTCAGATACGCAGTATTTT
CDR3 protein: CASSSLLSSGRSDTQYF

J gene: TRBJ1-2
V gene: TRBV9
clone size: -
D gene: TRBD1
CDR3 DNA: TGTGCCAGCAGCACCGGGACAGGGTTTGACTATGGCTACACCTTC
CDR3 protein: CASSTGTGFDYGYTF

J gene: TRBJ1-5
V gene: TRBV19
clone size: -
D gene: -
CDR3 DNA: TGTGCCAGTAGGGACATTAGCAATCAGCCCCAGCATTTT
CDR3 protein: CASRDISNQPQHF

J gene: TRBJ2-3
V gene: TRBV4-2
clone size: -
D gene: -
CDR3 DNA: TGTGCCAGCAGCCAAGATAGGAGGGCGGTGCTCACAGATACGCAGTATTTT
CDR3 protein: CASSQDRRAVLTDTQYF

J gene: TRBJ1-4
V gene: TRBV2
clone size: -
D gene: TRBD1
CDR3 DNA: TGTGCCAGCAGCGAAACGGGACAGTTTAATGAAAAACTGTTTTTT
CDR3 protein: CASSETGQFNEKLFF

J gene: TRBJ2-2
V gene: TRBV2
clone size: -
D gene: -
CDR3 DNA: TGTGCCAGCAGTGACCGGGGGATGGCCGGGGAGCTGTTTTTT
CDR3 protein: CASSDRGMAGELFF

J gene: TRBJ2-7
V gene: TRBV4-1
clone size: few
D gene: -
CDR3 DNA: TGCGCCAGCAGCCAAGATAACACCCCATCGACCTACGAGCAGTACTTC
CDR3 protein: CASSQDNTPSTYEQYF

J gene: TRBJ1-4
V gene: TRBV5-6
clone size: -
D gene: TRBD1
CDR3 DNA: TGTGCCAGCAGCTTAACAGGGGGTGAAAAACTGTTTTTT
CDR3 protein: CASSLTGGEKLFF

J gene: TRBJ2-1
V gene: TRBV10-3
clone size: -
D gene: TRBD1
CDR3 DNA: TGTGCCATCACCTACAGGGGTGAGAGCTCCTACAATGAGCAGTTCTTC
CDR3 protein: CAITYRGESSYNEQFF

J gene: TRBJ1-4
V gene: TRBV19
clone size: few
D gene: -
CDR3 DNA: TGTGCCACGGGACTAGGTTGGGGTAATGAAAAACTGTTTTTT
CDR3 protein: CATGLGWGNEKLFF

J gene: TRBJ2-2
V gene: TRBV19
clone size: -
D gene: TRBD2
CDR3 DNA: TGTGCCAGTACCCGAGGGACTAGCGGACTAAACACCGGGGAGCTGTTTTTT
CDR3 protein: CASTRGTSGLNTGELFF

J gene: TRBJ2-7
V gene: TRBV5-4
clone size: -
D gene: TRBD1
CDR3 DNA: TGTGCCAGCAGCCCGACGATCGACAGGGTATACGAGCAGTACTTC
CDR3 protein: CASSPTIDRVYEQYF

J gene: TRBJ1-4
V gene: TRBV7-9
clone size: -
D gene: TRBD1
CDR3 DNA: TGTGCCAGCAGAACGGACAGGGGGTCTGAAAAACTGTTTTTT
CDR3 protein: CASRTDRGSEKLFF

J gene: TRBJ2-2
V gene: TRBV11-2
clone size: -
D gene: -
CDR3 DNA: TGTGCCAGCAGCTTAGCCGGCGGGGAGCTGTTTTTT
CDR3 protein: CASSLAGGELFF

J gene: TRBJ2-6
V gene: TRBV5-1
clone size: -
D gene: -
CDR3 DNA: TGCGCCAGCAGCTTGGGGGCAGGGAAAGACTCTGGGGCCAACGTCCTGACTTTC
CDR3 protein: CASSLGAGKDSGANVLTF

J gene: TRBJ1-1
V gene: TRBV4-2
clone size: -
D gene: -
CDR3 DNA: TGTGCCAGCAACCCCGAGGTCGGGGGGCTAGGGGTGAACACTGAAGCTTTCTTT
CDR3 protein: CASNPEVGGLGVNTEAFF

J gene: TRBJ2-3
V gene: TRBV7-2
clone size: -
D gene: -
CDR3 DNA: TGTGCCAGCAGCCGTCCGGGCCCCGGGGATGATACGCAGTATTTT
CDR3 protein: CASSRPGPGDDTQYF

J gene: TRBJ2-7
V gene: TRBV5-6
clone size: -
D gene: TRBD2
CDR3 DNA: TGTGCCAGCAGCTTGCAGGGACTAGCGGGAGCCTACGAGCAGTACTTC
CDR3 protein: CASSLQGLAGAYEQYF

J gene: TRBJ1-2
V gene: TRBV6-2/TRBV6-3
clone size: once
D gene: -
CDR3 DNA: TGTGCCAGCAGTTACTCTGGCCGATTTTATGGCTACACCTTC
CDR3 protein: CASSYSGRFYGYTF

J gene: TRBJ1-4
V gene: TRBV5-1
clone size: -
D gene: TRBD1
CDR3 DNA: TGCGCCAGCAGCTCACAGGGGAAAAATGAAAAACTGTTTTTT
CDR3 protein: CASSSQGKNEKLFF

J gene: TRBJ2-7
V gene: TRBV19
clone size: -
D gene: TRBD1
CDR3 DNA: TGTGCCAGTAGTCCGGGACAGGGATTTTCTTACGAGCAGTACTTC
CDR3 protein: CASSPGQGFSYEQYF

J gene: TRBJ2-1
V gene: TRBV5-4
clone size: -
D gene: TRBD1
CDR3 DNA: TGTGCCAGCAGCTTGGAGACAGGGGGCGCCTACAATGAGCAGTTCTTC
CDR3 protein: CASSLETGGAYNEQFF

J gene: TRBJ2-1
V gene: TRBV5-1
clone size: -
D gene: -
CDR3 DNA: TGCGCCAGCAGCTCGTCAGGTACCTACAATGAGCAGTTCTTC
CDR3 protein: CASSSSGTYNEQFF

J gene: TRBJ2-3
V gene: TRBV5-4
clone size: -
D gene: -
CDR3 DNA: TGTGCCAGCAGCTCCAGGACAGCCAGCACAGATACGCAGTATTTT
CDR3 protein: CASSSRTASTDTQYF

J gene: TRBJ2-6
V gene: TRBV19
clone size: once
D gene: -
CDR3 DNA: TGTGCCAGTGGGCGAAGGCCCTCTGGGGCCAACGTCCTGACTTTC
CDR3 protein: CASGRRPSGANVLTF

J gene: TRBJ1-5
V gene: TRBV10-3
clone size: -
D gene: -
CDR3 DNA: TGTGCCATCAGTGAGCTAGGAGGCAGCTCCAATCAGCCCCAGCATTTT
CDR3 protein: CAISELGGSSNQPQHF

J gene: TRBJ2-7
V gene: TRBV6-2/TRBV6-3
clone size: -
D gene: TRBD2
CDR3 DNA: TGTGCCAGCAGTTACACCGGGACTAGCCTCTACGAGCAGTACTTC
CDR3 protein: CASSYTGTSLYEQYF